One sample yielded the 27 T cell receptor beta chains listed below, sequenced in a study of blood T cell repertoires in COVID-19. Method: immunoSEQ multiplex PCR; TCRdb's copy keeps in-frame clones and lacks some. Among approximately 200,000 clones, roughly 88% were seen once, and the ten largest hold over 7%. Sequencing was done on a sample of PBMCs or T cells enriched from blood (not recorded which). These receptors came from a woman in her twenties or thirties who had recovered from COVID-19.

The chain combines TRBV4-2 with TRBJ2-5; 13 bases are shared with TRBD2. Germline values: CDR1 LGHNA, CDR2 YNFKEQ. This CDR3 is 18 amino acids long. With V trimmed by 3 bases and J by 5 bases, 12 bases remained unmatched. The CDR3 DNA sequence: TGTGCCAGCAGCCAGGAACTAGCGGGAGGGCCCGGGTCGGAGACCCAGTACTTC. This sequence encodes CASSQELAGGPGSETQYF.

This chain links TRBV27 with TRBJ2-2, with D hard to call. CDR3 length: 13 residues. Germline V gene data show CDR1 as MNHEY and CDR2 as SMNVEV (reference sequence). The V and J ends lost 1 base and 9 bases respectively, with 9 bases between them. CDR3 DNA: TGTGCCAGCAGTTTATTGGCCAGTAGGGAGCTGTTTTTT. Protein: CASSLLASRELFF.

This chain uses TRBV5-1 with TRBJ2-3; 7 bases map to TRBD1. There are 15 residues in the CDR3. J lost 2 bases, V lost 4 bases, and 7 bases had no gene match. The germline V gene encodes CDR1 SGHRS and CDR2 YFSETQ. The CDR3 sequence is CASSQGTVSTDTQYF. The CDR3 DNA follows: TGCGCCAGCAGCCAAGGGACAGTCTCCACAGATACGCAGTATTTT.

J is TRBJ2-1 and V is TRBV6-4; D ambiguous. The CDR3 is made up of 15 amino acids. From germline, CDR1 is MRHNA and CDR2 SNTAGT. V was cut by 6 bases and J by 8 bases, with 20 bases left in between. CDR3 in amino acids: CASSKMGPANHEQFF. The CDR3 DNA sequence: TGTGCCAGCAGCAAAATGGGCCCCGCAAACCATGAGCAGTTCTTC.

This clone was counted once. V gene TRBV9 combines with J gene TRBJ2-5, with TRBD1 matching over 9 bases. The germline V gene has CDR1 SGDLS and CDR2 YYNGEE. There are 14 residues in the CDR3. V lost 1 base and J lost 5; bases outside the gene matches: 3. Here the CDR3 reads CASSVTGGWETQYF. Written as DNA, the CDR3 is TGTGCCAGCAGCGTAACAGGGGGCTGGGAGACCCAGTACTTC.

In this sample, this clone turned up once. The CDR3 region has the DNA TGTGCCAGCGGGAAAGCAGGGGGCTCGTACGAGCAGTACTTC. It yields the protein CASGKAGGSYEQYF. The rearrangement links TRBV27 to TRBJ2-7, with 8 bases that match TRBD1. The J segment lost 4 bases and the V segment lost 8 bases, leaving 10 bases of the junction unmatched. Looked up from germline, CDR1 is MNHEY and CDR2 is SMNVEV (reference sequence). The CDR3 has 14 amino acids.

V gene TRBV5-1 combines with J gene TRBJ1-4, with D maybe TRBD1 (6 bases). V was cut by 1 base and J by 1 base, with 11 bases left in between. Germline CDR1 and CDR2: SGHRS and YFSETQ. There are 16 residues in the CDR3. The CDR3 DNA is TGCGCCAGCAGCTTGTATCAGGGACAAACTAATGAAAAACTGTTTTTT. It is translated as CASSLYQGQTNEKLFF. The full variable domain, with the rest looked up from reference TRBV5-1 and TRBJ1-4, is KAGVTQTPRYLIKTRGQQVTLSCSPISGHRSVSWYQQTPGQGLQFLFEYFSETQRNKGNFPGRFSGRQFSNSRSEMNVSTLELGDSALYLCASSLYQGQTNEKLFFGSGTQLSVL.

J is TRBJ1-6 and V is TRBV27; D possibly corresponds to TRBD1 (6 bases). The CDR3 length is 13 residues. Deletions cut 8 bases from V and 7 bases from J, with 12 bases between. Per germline, CDR1 MNHEY and CDR2 SMNVEV (reference sequence). CDR3 sequence (DNA): TGTGCCAGCCGAGTGGGACAAAATTCACCCCTCCACTTT. Amino acids: CASRVGQNSPLHF.

This chain joins TRBV21-1 and TRBJ2-1; the D segment call TRBD1 is taken from the table without a DNA check. TRBV21-1 is an annotated pseudogene. The CDR3 is made up of 17 amino acids. The CDR3 is CASRQDPGTYSYNEQFF. DNA of the CDR3: TGTGCCAGCAGACAAGATCCCGGGACATACTCCTACAATGAGCAGTTCTTC.

The chain has TRBV24-1 and TRBJ1-2, with 9 bases aligning to TRBD1. V lost 3 bases, J lost 2 bases, and 6 bases stayed unmatched. This CDR3 is built from 16 residues. Looked up from germline, CDR1 is KGHDR and CDR2 is SFDVKD. The CDR3 nucleotides are TGTGCCACCAGTGATCCCCGGGACAGGGAGAACTATGGCTACACCTTC. Protein sequence: CATSDPRDRENYGYTF.

The chain is built from TRBV27 and TRBJ2-7, with D possibly TRBD2 on 5 matching bases. This CDR3 has 11 residues. Germline V gives CDR1 MNHEY, CDR2 SMNVEV (reference sequence). The V and J ends lost 6 bases and 4 bases respectively, with 7 bases between them. CDR3 residues: CASSGVYEQYF. Written as DNA, the CDR3 is TGTGCCAGCAGCGGGGTTTACGAGCAGTACTTC.

The chain is built from TRBV28 and TRBJ2-3; 7 bases map to TRBD1. Trimming removed 2 bases from V and 5 bases from J; junction bases left unmatched: 13. The CDR3 has 17 amino acids. Germline V gene lookup returns CDR1 MDHEN and CDR2 SYDVKM. The CDR3 DNA reads as TGTGCCAGCAGTTTAATCAGGGGGAAAGCGGACAAAGATACGCAGTATTTT. The encoded protein is CASSLIRGKADKDTQYF.

The CDR3 DNA sequence: TGTGCCAGCAGTTTACTTGACAGGGGGAATGAGCAGTTCTTC. This codes for CASSLLDRGNEQFF. The genes are TRBV27 and TRBJ2-1, with 9 positions matching TRBD1. Germline assignment: CDR1 MNHEY and CDR2 SMNVEV (reference sequence). The CDR3 length is 14 residues. Unmatched junction bases numbered 3, after V lost 2 bases and J lost 7 bases.

This clone appeared once. This rearrangement joins TRBV5-1 to TRBJ2-1; 8 bases map to TRBD2. The ends lost 0 bases at V and 0 bases at J; junction bases unmatched: 14. This CDR3 comprises 20 residues. From germline, CDR1 is SGHRS and CDR2 YFSETQ. CDR3 amino acids: CASSLGELAVVSFSYNEQFF. The CDR3 DNA sequence: TGCGCCAGCAGCTTGGGGGAACTAGCGGTAGTATCCTTCTCCTACAATGAGCAGTTCTTC.

This clone occurred once. The chain recombines TRBV25-1 with TRBJ1-5; no reliable D call. The CDR3 is 14 residues long. Trimming took 3 bases from V and 7 from J, leaving 13 bases between them. Germline assignment: CDR1 MGHDK and CDR2 SYGVNS. The CDR3 DNA sequence: TGTGCCAGCAGTGAGAGCCGCGGGGTCCAGCCCCAGCATTTT. Its protein is CASSESRGVQPQHF.

The chain combines TRBV6-1 with TRBJ2-3; D is undetermined. With 3 bases removed from V and 11 bases from J, the gap between germline ends came to 24 bases. This CDR3 comprises 16 residues. CDR1 is MNHNS and CDR2 is SASEGT in the germline V gene. This CDR3 is CASSDNLIRMNDRQYF. The CDR3 bases are TGTGCCAGCAGTGATAACTTAATCAGGATGAACGATCGGCAGTATTTT.

This clone is a singleton in its sample. The chain links TRBV20-1 to TRBJ1-1, with D tentatively TRBD1 (6 bases). The CDR3 consists of 20 residues. Trimming took 3 bases from V and 0 from J, leaving 29 bases between them. Germline V lookup: CDR1 DFQATT, CDR2 SNEGSKA (reference sequence). The CDR3: CSASIGLQGSSRSLNTEAFF. The CDR3 DNA reads TGCAGTGCTAGTATAGGGTTACAGGGATCAAGTAGGAGCTTGAACACTGAAGCTTTCTTT.

The V call is TRBV29-1, the J call TRBJ1-1; tentatively, D is TRBD1 (6 bases). Looked up from germline, CDR1 is SQVTM and CDR2 is ANQGSEA. V lost 6 bases, J lost 1 base, and 9 bases lay in between. CDR3 length: 12 amino acids. This CDR3 reads CSVQQGNTEAFF. CDR3 nucleotides: TGCAGCGTACAACAGGGGAACACTGAAGCTTTCTTT.

This chain connects TRBV5-4 to TRBJ2-7, with D maybe TRBD2 (6 bases). V lost 1 base to trimming and J lost 6 bases, with 14 bases between them. Per germline, CDR1 SGHNT and CDR2 YYREEE (reference sequence). CDR3 size: 14 residues. The CDR3 region is CASSLRTSLSEQYF. The CDR3 coding sequence is TGTGCCAGCAGCTTGCGCACTAGCCTCAGCGAGCAGTACTTC.

The CDR3 here is CASTKDRTSNQPQHF. Here the CDR3 DNA reads TGTGCCAGCACGAAGGACAGGACCTCCAATCAGCCCCAGCATTTT. The V gene is TRBV2, the J gene TRBJ1-5; 7 nucleotides match TRBD1. The CDR3 runs 15 residues. CDR1 SNHLY and CDR2 FYNNEI come from the germline V gene. V shed 7 bases, J shed 3 bases, and the junction held 9 bases outside the gene matches.

The genes are TRBV7-9 and TRBJ1-6; D possibly corresponds to TRBD1 (6 bases). CDR1 is SEHNR, CDR2 FQNEAQ, per germline (reference sequence). This CDR3 has 15 amino acids. V was cut by 2 bases and J by 8 bases, with 13 bases left in between. The CDR3 sequence: CASSLRQGPYSPLHF. The CDR3 DNA is TGTGCCAGCAGCTTACGGCAGGGGCCGTATTCACCCCTCCACTTT.

The V and J genes are TRBV27 and TRBJ2-1; 16 bases match TRBD2. The V and J ends lost 7 bases and 5 bases, in that order; junction bases with no gene match: 8. There are 17 residues in the CDR3. The germline CDR1 and CDR2 sequences are MNHEY and SMNVEV (reference sequence). CDR3 loop: CASNPGTSGGGNNEQFF. The CDR3 DNA sequence: TGTGCCAGCAATCCCGGGACTAGCGGGGGGGGGAACAATGAGCAGTTCTTC.

The V call is TRBV3-1 (or the pseudogene TRBV3-2), the J call TRBJ2-5, with D possibly TRBD2 on 5 matching bases. The CDR3 runs to 15 residues. Germline lookup yields CDR1 LGHDT and CDR2 YNNKEL (reference sequence). V lost 0 bases to trimming and J lost 3 bases, with 11 bases between them. CDR3 nucleotides: TGTGCCAGCAGCCAAGAAGAGGGCTTAAAAGAGACCCAGTACTTC. Encoded protein: CASSQEEGLKETQYF.

The chain uses TRBV6-5 and TRBJ1-2, with 7 bases that match TRBD1. CDR1 and CDR2 from the germline V gene are MNHEY and SVGAGI. The V and J ends lost 0 bases and 7 bases, in that order; junction bases with no gene match: 11. This CDR3 contains 16 residues. DNA of the CDR3: TGTGCCAGCAGTTACTCAAGGAAGGGGGCGGTCGGTGGCTACACCTTC. Amino acids: CASSYSRKGAVGGYTF.

The rearrangement uses TRBV6-5 and TRBJ1-2; 7 positions agree with TRBD1. Germline trimming cut 0 bases from V and 8 bases from J; bases unmatched to any gene: 12. Looked up from germline, CDR1 is MNHEY and CDR2 is SVGAGI. This CDR3 spans 16 amino acids. The CDR3 sequence is CASSYSREGGGDGYTF. In DNA form, the CDR3 reads TGTGCCAGCAGTTACTCGCGGGAAGGGGGCGGAGACGGCTACACCTTC.

This clone occurred once. The chain combines TRBV5-1 with TRBJ2-1, with 8 bases matching TRBD1. The junction had 6 bases not matched to a gene; V was cut back by 4 bases and J by 6 bases. This CDR3 is 14 amino acids long. Germline loops: CDR1 SGHRS, CDR2 YFSETQ. CDR3: CASSPTGGGNEQFF. CDR3 in DNA: TGCGCCAGCAGCCCTACAGGGGGAGGCAATGAGCAGTTCTTC.

This chain links TRBV9 with TRBJ2-1; D possibly corresponds to TRBD2 (5 bases). Trimming removed 0 bases at V and 3 bases at J, with 10 bases between. Germline-derived CDR1 and CDR2 are SGDLS and YYNGEE. The CDR3 has 15 amino acids. CDR3 loop: CASSVGREFYNEQFF. CDR3 nucleotide sequence: TGTGCCAGCAGCGTAGGACGGGAATTCTACAATGAGCAGTTCTTC.